This T cell receptor (beta chain) stems from a study of cytomegalovirus exposure and HLA in healthy donors. Study outcomes and limitations: It was confirmed in vitro that a few of the CMV-associated chains were specific for CMV antigens. The study dropped some indistinguishable V segments, TRBV6-2 and TRBV6-3 among them. Roughly uniform sequencing depth across donors was assumed, possibly incorrectly.

This CDR3 has 15 amino acids. CDR1 is MNHNS and CDR2 is SASEGT in the germline V gene. J lost 2 bases, V lost 6 bases, and 3 bases had no gene match. Turning to this clone: Its antigen remains unidentified.

With 60 Vbeta and 13 Jbeta primers, the PCR was carried out. The repertoire was sequenced with immunoSEQ multiplex PCR; TCRdb's copy has only in-frame clones and lacks some. Of more than 150,000 clones in the sample, 77% were seen once. The chain combines TRBV6-1 with TRBJ2-2; TRBD2 aligns across 10 bases. The sequencing sample was made of PBMCs. This TCR derives from a young man in good health and CMV-seronegative. For the CDR3, the DNA is TGTGCCAGCAGCAAGCGGGGGGGCAACACCGGGGAGCTGTTTTTT. Translated, it gives CASSKRGGNTGELFF.